This is a list of T cell receptor beta chains from one sample in a study of T cells after yellow fever vaccination. TCRdb called the 5' RACE reads again in MiXCR, with one record for every CDR3 protein. The data show about 85,000 distinct CDR3 sequences, roughly 13% seen once. The sequences come from CD8+ T cells not binding an NS4B(214-222) dextramer, sorted from PBMCs, collected approximately 22 days after the first yellow fever vaccination. The receptors derive from a young man who received the YFV17D yellow fever vaccine. Each CDR3 is given without its conserved first and last residue.

j_call v_call cdr3_aa
TRBJ2-1 TRBV19 ASSLTAIPYNEQF
TRBJ1-6 TRBV28 ASESSYNSPLH
TRBJ1-6 TRBV2 ASSGTSSHRSPLH
TRBJ2-7 TRBV19 ASSRSFTIGLYEQY
TRBJ2-7 TRBV9 ASSVGNRDYEQY
TRBJ1-2 TRBV20-1 SALERDRGVYGYT
TRBJ1-2 TRBV13 ASSLGARVRSGYT
TRBJ2-2 TRBV6-4 ASSGEDTGELF
TRBJ2-7 TRBV5-1 ASSFTTSTPNYEQY
TRBJ1-1 TRBV6-5 ASSYSGGQGAEAF
TRBJ2-2 TRBV20-1 SARDSSSGELF
TRBJ2-1 TRBV9 ASSVVQGSYNEQF
TRBJ2-7 TRBV4-1 ASSQEGGRFYEQY
TRBJ2-7 TRBV25-1 ASSEYQGALEQY
TRBJ2-7 TRBV6-5 ASSYRLQGRDEQY
TRBJ2-2 TRBV6-5 ASSYSRVDAGELF
TRBJ2-3 TRBV7-2 ASSLYGSGGRTDTQY
TRBJ2-5 TRBV19 ASTTAPPETQY
TRBJ2-2 TRBV12-3/TRBV12-4 ASSFAVPPGELF
TRBJ2-7 TRBV7-7 ASSSGPPGQPYEQY
TRBJ2-2 TRBV4-2 ASGVEMPGELF
TRBJ2-4 TRBV20-1 SAREEGKGDIQY
TRBJ2-1 TRBV3-1 ASSQESDYEQF
TRBJ2-1 TRBV5-1 ASSLAVDEQF
TRBJ2-1 TRBV11-2 ASSLLATYNEQF
TRBJ1-1 TRBV12-3/TRBV12-4 ASRPDRDPEAF
TRBJ2-1 TRBV7-3 ASSLAGTVYNEQF
TRBJ1-1 TRBV6-1 ASRQNTEAF
TRBJ1-1 TRBV3-1 ASSQGTRGEAF